This is a list of T cell receptor beta chains from one sample in a study of blood T cell repertoires in COVID-19. The data were produced by immunoSEQ multiplex PCR, yet TCRdb's version contains in-frame clones alone and is incomplete. The data contain around 250,000 clones, around 90% of them singletons. What was sequenced was peripheral blood. The receptors here all came from a woman in her thirties or forties who had recovered from COVID-19. Both conserved end residues are part of each CDR3. Fields, in order: CDR3 length, J gene, clone size, D gene, V gene, CDR3 protein, CDR3 DNA. D genes are given only for firm matches. Clone size is not always given. Where it is, it says once, few, many or a class for expanded clones.

>15|TRBJ1-5|-|-|TRBV6-1
CASSEGYGDNQPQHF
TGTGCCAGCAGTGAAGGGTACGGGGACAATCAGCCCCAGCATTTT
>14|TRBJ2-3|-|TRBD2|TRBV19
CASRTSGRADTQYF
TGTGCCAGTAGGACTAGCGGGAGGGCGGATACGCAGTATTTT
>15|TRBJ2-1|-|TRBD2|TRBV24-1
CATSDDGGSYNEQFF
TGTGCCACCAGTGATGACGGCGGGAGCTACAATGAGCAGTTCTTC
>14|TRBJ2-5|-|-|TRBV19
CASSIAGGIETQYF
TGTGCCAGTAGTATCGCAGGGGGGATAGAGACCCAGTACTTC
>16|TRBJ2-2|-|TRBD2|TRBV9
CASSPIAGDGTGELFF
TGTGCCAGCAGCCCTATAGCGGGAGATGGGACCGGGGAGCTGTTTTTT
>13|TRBJ2-1|-|-|TRBV15
CATSRDSPGEQFF
TGTGCCACCAGCAGAGATTCCCCCGGTGAGCAGTTCTTC
>13|TRBJ2-1|-|TRBD2|TRBV6-8
CARPRESRDEQFF
TGTGCCAGGCCGCGGGAGTCAAGGGATGAGCAGTTCTTC
>14|TRBJ1-1|-|TRBD1|TRBV30
CAWSPQGGNTEAFF
TGTGCCTGGAGTCCACAGGGGGGGAACACTGAAGCTTTCTTT
>12|TRBJ2-1|-|-|TRBV10-2
CASSESETGQFF
TGCGCCAGCAGTGAGTCTGAGACTGGACAGTTCTTC
>15|TRBJ2-1|-|TRBD2|TRBV6-2/TRBV6-3
CASSLVAGAYNEQFF
TGTGCCAGCAGTTTGGTAGCGGGGGCCTACAATGAGCAGTTCTTC
>14|TRBJ2-6|few|-|TRBV27
CASSFQTGANVLTF
TGTGCCAGCAGTTTTCAGACTGGGGCCAACGTCCTGACTTTC
>11|TRBJ2-2|-|-|TRBV5-6
CASSSTGELFF
TGTGCCAGCAGTTCGACAGGGGAGCTGTTTTTT
>15|TRBJ1-6|-|-|TRBV5-1
CASSLDSLGNSPLHF
TGCGCCAGCAGCTTGGACAGCCTTGGAAATTCACCCCTCCACTTT
>16|TRBJ2-1|-|TRBD2|TRBV10-3
CAISHGAGGAMDEQFF
TGTGCCATCAGTCACGGAGCGGGAGGGGCCATGGATGAGCAGTTCTTC
>13|TRBJ2-1|-|-|TRBV4-2
CASSQVGSYEQFF
TGTGCCAGCAGCCAAGTGGGGAGCTATGAGCAGTTCTTC
>13|TRBJ1-6|-|TRBD1|TRBV28
CAGSDRGDSPLHF
TGTGCCGGTTCCGACAGGGGGGATTCACCCCTCCACTTT
>15|TRBJ1-4|-|-|TRBV3-1/TRBV3-2
CASSQSGLANEKLFF
TGTGCCAGCAGCCAATCGGGACTGGCGAATGAAAAACTGTTTTTT
>14|TRBJ1-2|-|TRBD1|TRBV28
CASSLSQGEYGYTF
TGTGCCAGCAGTTTATCTCAGGGGGAATATGGCTACACCTTC
>15|TRBJ2-2|-|-|TRBV27
CASSLLSVPTGELFF
TGTGCCAGCAGTTTATTGTCGGTACCCACCGGGGAGCTGTTTTTT
>12|TRBJ2-3|-|-|TRBV12-3/TRBV12-4
CASSFSTDTQYF
TGTGCCAGCAGTTTCTCCACAGATACGCAGTATTTT
>15|TRBJ2-7|many|-|TRBV4-2
CASSQDLEGPDEQYF
TGTGCCAGCAGCCAAGATCTCGAGGGTCCGGACGAGCAGTACTTC
>14|TRBJ2-2|-|TRBD2|TRBV30
CAWTGGGGTGELFF
TGTGCCTGGACGGGAGGAGGAGGAACCGGGGAGCTGTTTTTT
>14|TRBJ2-3|-|TRBD2|TRBV10-3
CAIRAGLATDTQYF
TGTGCCATCAGAGCGGGACTAGCGACGGATACGCAGTATTTT
>16|TRBJ2-5|-|-|TRBV9
CASSVLPGAPQETQYF
TGTGCCAGCAGCGTATTGCCGGGAGCTCCACAAGAGACCCAGTACTTC
>13|TRBJ1-2|-|TRBD1|TRBV28
CASRPGQGYGYTF
TGTGCCAGCAGGCCAGGACAGGGCTATGGCTACACCTTC
>13|TRBJ2-1|-|TRBD2|TRBV2
CASNRLAGDEQFF
TGTGCCAGCAACCGACTAGCGGGAGATGAGCAGTTCTTC